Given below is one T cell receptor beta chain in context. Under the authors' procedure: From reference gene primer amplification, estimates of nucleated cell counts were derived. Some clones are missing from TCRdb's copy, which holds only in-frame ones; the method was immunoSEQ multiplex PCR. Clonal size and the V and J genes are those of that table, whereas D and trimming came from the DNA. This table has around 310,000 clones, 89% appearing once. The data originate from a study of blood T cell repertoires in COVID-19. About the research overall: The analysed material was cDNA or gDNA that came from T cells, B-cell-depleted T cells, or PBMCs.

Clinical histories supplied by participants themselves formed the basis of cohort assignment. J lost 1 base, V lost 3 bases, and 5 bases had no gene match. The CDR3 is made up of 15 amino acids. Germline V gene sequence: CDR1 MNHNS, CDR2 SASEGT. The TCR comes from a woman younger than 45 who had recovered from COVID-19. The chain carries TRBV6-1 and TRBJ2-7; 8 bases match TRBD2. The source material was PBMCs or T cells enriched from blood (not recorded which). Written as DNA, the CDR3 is TGTGCCAGCAGTGAGCCGGGACTAGTATCCTACGAGCAGTACTTC. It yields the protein CASSEPGLVSYEQYF.